Presented here are 16 T cell receptor beta chains from one specimen sequenced in a study of blood T cell repertoires in COVID-19. Generated by immunoSEQ multiplex PCR, the TCRdb table keeps only in-frame clones and is missing some. The sample holds nearly 350,000 clones, around 90% seen once. The sequenced material came from peripheral blood. The origin of the receptors is a woman aged 18 to 35 who had recovered from COVID-19.

V and J are TRBV27 and TRBJ1-2; TRBD1 matches 8 bases. Germline-derived CDR1 and CDR2 are MNHEY and SMNVEV (reference sequence). The trim removed 0 bases at V and 4 bases at J, leaving 4 bases unmatched. The length of the CDR3 is 15 residues. Written as DNA, the CDR3 is TGTGCCAGCAGTTTATCGATGACAGGGGTCTATGGCTACACCTTC. This sequence encodes CASSLSMTGVYGYTF.

The V gene is TRBV5-6, the J gene TRBJ1-1, with TRBD1 as a possible D gene (5 bases). Germline CDR1 SGHDT, CDR2 YYEEEE. This CDR3 has 14 amino acids. V was cut by 2 bases and J by 5 bases, with 13 bases left in between. The CDR3 DNA sequence: TGTGCCAGCAGCTTTTCCGGGGGTCGGACTGAAGCTTTCTTT. Translation: CASSFSGGRTEAFF.

The gene calls are TRBV7-2 and TRBJ1-2; D call uncertain. From germline, CDR1 is SGHTA and CDR2 FQGNSA. The CDR3 is 15 amino acids. V was trimmed by 5 bases and J by 6 bases, leaving 19 bases between them. This chain's CDR3 is CASSAHPGRPDGYTF. The CDR3 coding sequence is TGTGCCAGCAGCGCGCACCCGGGGAGGCCCGATGGCTACACCTTC.

The V call is TRBV6-5, the J call TRBJ2-7; D is possibly TRBD1 (5 bases). The CDR3 spans 14 residues. Trimming removed 0 bases from V and 1 base from J, with 7 bases in between. Germline V gene sequence: CDR1 MNHEY, CDR2 SVGAGI. For the CDR3, the DNA is TGTGCCAGCAGTTACTCGACAGCTTCCTACGAGCAGTACGTC. Translating it yields CASSYSTASYEQYV.

The chain's CDR3 is CSASKGDTIYF. The DNA of the CDR3 is TGCAGTGCTAGTAAAGGGGACACCATATATTTT. The chain couples TRBV20-1 to TRBJ1-3, with D perhaps TRBD1 (5 bases). This CDR3 spans 11 amino acids. Trimming removed 3 bases at V and 8 bases at J, with 8 bases between. Germline V gene lookup returns CDR1 DFQATT and CDR2 SNEGSKA (reference sequence).

V usage is TRBV7-2 and J usage is TRBJ2-5, with a tentative D call TRBD1 (6 bases). CDR1 is SGHTA and CDR2 is FQGNSA in the germline V gene. CDR3 size: 14 residues. V was cut by 5 bases and J by 1 base, with 11 bases left in between. CDR3 nucleotide sequence: TGTGCCAGCAGCCCCGGACAGCGCCAAGAGACCCAGTACTTC. Encoded protein: CASSPGQRQETQYF. The full variable domain, with the rest looked up from reference TRBV7-2 and TRBJ2-5, is GAGVSQSPSNKVTEKGKDVELRCDPISGHTALYWYRQSLGQGLEFLIYFQGNSAPDKSGLPSDRFSAERTGGSVSTLTIQRTQQEDSAVYLCASSPGQRQETQYFGPGTRLLVL.

Details on this clone: A junction boundary mismatches the germline segment, possibly from a read error. The rearrangement uses TRBV6-2 or TRBV6-3 and TRBJ2-3; D gene unclear. The CDR3 is 13 residues long. Germline lookup yields CDR1 MNHEY and CDR2 SVGEGT. CDR3 sequence: CACSDTLFDTQYF. As DNA, the CDR3 is TGTGCCTGCAGCGACACACTCTTTGATACGCAGTATTTT.

This clone is a singleton in its sample. This sequence joins TRBV29-1 and TRBJ2-1; the match to TRBD2 covers 7 bases. There are 16 residues in the CDR3. CDR1 SQVTM and CDR2 ANQGSEA come from the germline V gene. The V and J ends lost 1 base and 5 bases, in that order; junction bases with no gene match: 11. CDR3 nucleotides: TGCAGCGTTGAAGGGGGGGGGACCGGCCTCAACAATGAGCAGTTCTTC. The encoded protein is CSVEGGGTGLNNEQFF.

The chain uses TRBV12-3 or TRBV12-4 and TRBJ1-1, with TRBD1 matching 7 bases. J gave up 1 base and V 6 bases, and 2 bases lay outside the gene matches. This CDR3 is built from 13 residues. The CDR3, as DNA: TGTGCCAGCAGCCGACAGGGGAACACTGAAGCTTTCTTT. Translated, it gives CASSRQGNTEAFF.

The chain uses TRBV6-1 and TRBJ1-3, with 11 bases that match TRBD1. The CDR3 sequence is 17 residues long. Germline V lookup: CDR1 MNHNS, CDR2 SASEGT. Unmatched junction bases numbered 5, after V lost 3 bases and J lost 1 base. In nucleotides, the CDR3 is TGTGCCAGCAGTGACCGCGGACAGGGGGCTTCTGGAAACACCATATATTTT. It specifies CASSDRGQGASGNTIYF.

J is TRBJ1-1 and V is TRBV19, with unresolved D. V was cut by 7 bases and J by 10 bases, with 19 bases left in between. The germline gives CDR1 LNHDA, CDR2 SQIVND (reference sequence). This CDR3 region has 13 residues. For the CDR3, the DNA is TGTGCCAGTAATCCCAAATCTTTCTCGAGAGCTTTCTTT. The encoded protein is CASNPKSFSRAFF.

CDR3: CASTQGQYTGELFF. The CDR3 DNA sequence: TGTGCCAGCACCCAGGGACAGTACACCGGGGAGCTGTTTTTT. V and J are TRBV7-9 and TRBJ2-2; 7 bases map to TRBD1. The CDR3 consists of 14 residues. Trimming took 7 bases from V and 3 from J; bases not matched to a gene: 5. Germline lookup yields CDR1 SEHNR and CDR2 FQNEAQ (reference sequence).

The chain uses TRBV15 and TRBJ1-3; D gene uncertain. The CDR3 runs 17 residues. The V gene lost 0 bases and the J gene lost 0 bases, with 12 bases spanning the gap. Germline CDR1 and CDR2: LNHNV and YYDKDF (reference sequence). The CDR3 protein is CATSRDRGRASGNTIYF. The CDR3 nucleotides are TGTGCCACCAGCAGAGATCGTGGGAGGGCCTCTGGAAACACCATATATTTT.

V and J are TRBV6-6 and TRBJ2-7; the match to TRBD2 covers 11 bases. J lost 6 bases, V lost 6 bases, and 10 bases had no gene match. This CDR3 spans 15 amino acids. Germline assignment: CDR1 MNHNY and CDR2 SVGAGI (reference sequence). CDR3 DNA sequence: TGTGCCAGCAGCCCCCTACTAGCGGGAGTGTCCGAGCAGTACGTC. Translated: CASSPLLAGVSEQYV.

The CDR3 DNA sequence: TGTGCCTGGAGCCTCGGGTCTAGAAAGGAGGAGACCCAGTACTTC. Translated, it gives CAWSLGSRKEETQYF. This chain uses TRBV30 with TRBJ2-5; D ambiguous. Germline CDR1 reads GTSNPN; CDR2 reads SVGIG (reference sequence). The length of the CDR3 is 15 residues. The V end was cut by 3 bases, the J end by 5 bases, with 19 bases between.

J is TRBJ2-7 and V is TRBV6-6; 10 bases align to TRBD2. Per the germline V gene, CDR1 is MNHNY and CDR2 is SVGAGI (reference sequence). The CDR3 spans 15 residues. V shed 4 bases, J shed 0 bases, and the junction held 3 bases outside the gene matches. The CDR3 sequence: CASSSPSGSSYEQYV. Written as DNA, the CDR3 is TGTGCCAGCAGTTCCCCTAGCGGGAGCTCCTACGAGCAGTACGTC.